The T cell receptor beta chain under discussion was sequenced for a study of PD-1 blockade in mismatch repair-deficient tumors. About the study: Patients had approximately 11 mismatch repair-deficient cancer types, all previously treated and progressing.

Comment on this clone: Antigen specificity is unknown.

Notes on the study in general: Tumor-resident clones, often undetectable pretreatment in blood, expanded then contracted after pembrolizumab.

Here immunoSEQ multiplex PCR was the method, and the copy in TCRdb shows in-frame clones only, minus some. Among some 110,000 clones listed, 70% to 80% were seen once. Germline loops: CDR1 WSHSY, CDR2 SAAADI. The CDR3 runs 15 residues. V was pared by 0 bases and J by 4 bases, with 10 bases between. Sequencing used peripheral blood, obtained about 60 weeks after starting pembrolizumab. V is TRBV10-2 and J is TRBJ1-3; a possible D gene is TRBD1 (6 bases). This clonotype was obtained from an adult with mismatch repair-deficient cancer. The CDR3 DNA is TGCGCCAGCAGTGAGTCGATCGGACAGGGAAACACCATATATTTT. Its translation is CASSESIGQGNTIYF.